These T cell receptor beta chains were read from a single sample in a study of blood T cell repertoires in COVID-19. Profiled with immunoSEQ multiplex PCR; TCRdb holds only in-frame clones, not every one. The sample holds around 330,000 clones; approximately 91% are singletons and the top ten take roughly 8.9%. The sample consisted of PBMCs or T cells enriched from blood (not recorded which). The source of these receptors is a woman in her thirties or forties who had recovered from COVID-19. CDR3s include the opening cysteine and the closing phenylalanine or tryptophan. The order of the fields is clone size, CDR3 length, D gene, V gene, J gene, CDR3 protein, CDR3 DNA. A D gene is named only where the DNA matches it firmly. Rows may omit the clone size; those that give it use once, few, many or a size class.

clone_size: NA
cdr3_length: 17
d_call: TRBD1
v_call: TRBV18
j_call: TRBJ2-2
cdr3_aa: CASSLSTTGDGTGELFF
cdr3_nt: TGTGCCAGCTCACTATCTACGACAGGGGATGGTACCGGGGAGCTGTTTTTT

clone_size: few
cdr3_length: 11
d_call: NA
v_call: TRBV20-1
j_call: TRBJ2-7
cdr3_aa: CSVRRVGEQYF
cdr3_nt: TGCAGTGTGAGGAGGGTAGGAGAGCAGTACTTC

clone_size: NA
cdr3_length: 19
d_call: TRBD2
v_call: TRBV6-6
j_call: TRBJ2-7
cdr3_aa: CASSSTGLAGGFNSYEQYF
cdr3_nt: TGTGCCAGCAGCTCTACGGGACTAGCGGGGGGCTTCAACTCCTACGAGCAGTACTTC

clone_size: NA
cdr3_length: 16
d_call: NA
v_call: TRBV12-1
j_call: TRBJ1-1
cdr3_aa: CASNKTGHFEHTEAFF
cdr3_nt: TGTGCCAGCAACAAGACAGGGCATTTTGAACACACTGAAGCTTTCTTT

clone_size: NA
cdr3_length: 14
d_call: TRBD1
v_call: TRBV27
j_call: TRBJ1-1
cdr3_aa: CASSSGTANTEAFF
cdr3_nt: TGTGCCAGCAGTTCCGGGACAGCGAACACTGAAGCTTTCTTT

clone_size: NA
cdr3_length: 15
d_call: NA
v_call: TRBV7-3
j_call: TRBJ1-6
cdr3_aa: CASSLSRDGGSPLHF
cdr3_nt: TGTGCCAGCAGCTTAAGCCGTGACGGGGGGTCACCCCTCCACTTT

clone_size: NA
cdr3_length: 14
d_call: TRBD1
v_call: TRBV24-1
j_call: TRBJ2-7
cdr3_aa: CATSDRRQGDEQYF
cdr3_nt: TGTGCCACCAGTGATCGGAGACAGGGTGACGAGCAGTACTTC

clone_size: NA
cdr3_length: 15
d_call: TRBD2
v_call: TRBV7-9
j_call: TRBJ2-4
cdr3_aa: CASSFSGGAKNIQYF
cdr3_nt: TGTGCCAGCAGCTTCAGCGGGGGAGCCAAAAACATTCAGTACTTC

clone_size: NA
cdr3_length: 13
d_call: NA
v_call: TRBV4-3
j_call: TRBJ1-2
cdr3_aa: CASSQDNGDGYTF
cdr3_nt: TGCGCCAGCAGCCAAGATAACGGAGACGGCTACACCTTC

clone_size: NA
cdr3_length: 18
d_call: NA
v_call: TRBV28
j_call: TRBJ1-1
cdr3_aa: CASSLGQASRGWNTEAFF
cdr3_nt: TGTGCCAGCAGTCTTGGGCAGGCCTCGCGGGGCTGGAACACTGAAGCTTTCTTT

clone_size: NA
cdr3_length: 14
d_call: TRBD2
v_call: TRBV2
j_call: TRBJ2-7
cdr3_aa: CASSELAGGYEQYF
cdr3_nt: TGTGCCAGCAGTGAACTAGCGGGAGGTTACGAGCAGTACTTC

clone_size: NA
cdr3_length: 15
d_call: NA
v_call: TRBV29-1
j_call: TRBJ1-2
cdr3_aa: CSVDDTGQGSYGYTF
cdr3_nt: TGCAGCGTTGATGATACAGGGCAGGGATCCTATGGCTACACCTTC

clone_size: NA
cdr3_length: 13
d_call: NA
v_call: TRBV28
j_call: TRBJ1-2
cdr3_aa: CASSFAGKDGYTF
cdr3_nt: TGTGCCAGCAGTTTTGCAGGGAAGGATGGCTACACCTTC

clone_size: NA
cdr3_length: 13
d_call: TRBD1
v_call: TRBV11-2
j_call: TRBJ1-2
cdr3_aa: CASSLGTGYGYTF
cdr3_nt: TGTGCCAGCAGCTTAGGGACAGGCTATGGCTACACCTTC

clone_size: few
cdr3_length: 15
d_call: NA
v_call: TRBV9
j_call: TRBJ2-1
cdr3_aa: CASSVEEHSYNEQFF
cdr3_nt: TGTGCCAGCAGCGTAGAGGAGCACTCCTACAATGAGCAGTTCTTC

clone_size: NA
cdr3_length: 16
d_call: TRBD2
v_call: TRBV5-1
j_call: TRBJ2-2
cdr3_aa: CASSLGLAENTGELFF
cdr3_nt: TGCGCCAGCAGCTTGGGACTAGCGGAGAACACCGGGGAGCTGTTTTTT

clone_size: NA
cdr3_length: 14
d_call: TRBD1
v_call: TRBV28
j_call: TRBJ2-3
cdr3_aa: CASQPGQVQDTQYF
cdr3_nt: TGTGCCAGCCAACCGGGACAGGTACAAGATACGCAGTATTTT

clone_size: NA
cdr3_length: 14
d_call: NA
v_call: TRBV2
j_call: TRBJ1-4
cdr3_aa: CASSPGREAEKLFF
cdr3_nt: TGTGCCAGCAGCCCGGGACGGGAGGCAGAAAAACTGTTTTTT

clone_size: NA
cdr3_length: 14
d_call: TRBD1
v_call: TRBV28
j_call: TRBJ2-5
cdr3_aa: CASRGTGPGETQYF
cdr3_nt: TGTGCCAGCAGGGGGACAGGACCGGGGGAGACCCAGTACTTC

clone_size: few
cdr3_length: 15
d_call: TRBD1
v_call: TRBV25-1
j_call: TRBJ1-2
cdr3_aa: CASSEYQGAGYGYTF
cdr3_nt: TGTGCCAGCAGTGAATATCAGGGGGCTGGCTATGGCTACACCTTC

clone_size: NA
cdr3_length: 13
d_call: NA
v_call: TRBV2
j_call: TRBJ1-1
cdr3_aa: CASSVDRGGEAFF
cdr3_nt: TGTGCCAGCTCGGTAGACCGGGGTGGTGAAGCTTTCTTT

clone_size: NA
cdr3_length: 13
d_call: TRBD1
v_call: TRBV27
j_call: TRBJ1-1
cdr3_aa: CASSLGRDRVAFF
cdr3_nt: TGTGCCAGCAGTTTAGGCCGGGACAGGGTTGCTTTCTTT

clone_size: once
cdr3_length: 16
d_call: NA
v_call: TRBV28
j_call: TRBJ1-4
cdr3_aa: CASSLRAGAQEEKLFF
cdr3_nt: TGTGCCAGCAGTTTAAGGGCAGGGGCCCAGGAAGAAAAACTGTTTTTT

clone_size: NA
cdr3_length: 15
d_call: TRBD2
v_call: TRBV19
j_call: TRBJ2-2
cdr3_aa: CASSRLAGDTGELFF
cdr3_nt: TGTGCCAGTAGTCGACTAGCGGGAGATACCGGGGAGCTGTTTTTT

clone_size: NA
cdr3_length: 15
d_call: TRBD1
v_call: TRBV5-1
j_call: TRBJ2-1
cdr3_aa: CASSRGTGVYNEQFF
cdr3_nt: TGCGCCAGCAGCAGGGGGACAGGGGTCTACAATGAGCAGTTCTTC

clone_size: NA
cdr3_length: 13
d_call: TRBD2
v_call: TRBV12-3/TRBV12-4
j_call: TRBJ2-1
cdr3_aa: CASRLAGSNEQFF
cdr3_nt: TGTGCCAGCAGGCTAGCGGGATCCAATGAGCAGTTCTTC

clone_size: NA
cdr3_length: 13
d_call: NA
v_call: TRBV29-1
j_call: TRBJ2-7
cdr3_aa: CSVEGEVSYEQYF
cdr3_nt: TGCAGCGTTGAGGGGGAGGTCTCCTACGAGCAGTACTTC

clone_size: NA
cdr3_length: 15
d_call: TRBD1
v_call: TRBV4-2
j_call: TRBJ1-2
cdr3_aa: CASSLETGDHYGYTF
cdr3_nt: TGTGCCAGCAGCCTCGAAACAGGGGACCACTATGGCTACACCTTC

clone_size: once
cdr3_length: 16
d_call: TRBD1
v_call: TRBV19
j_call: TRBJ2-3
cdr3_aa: CASSMIQDRGTDTQYF
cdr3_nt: TGTGCCAGTAGTATGATCCAGGACAGGGGCACAGATACGCAGTATTTT

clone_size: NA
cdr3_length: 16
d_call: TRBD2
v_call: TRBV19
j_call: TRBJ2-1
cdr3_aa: CASSQGPGRGVYEQFF
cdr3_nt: TGTGCCAGTAGTCAAGGACCCGGGAGGGGGGTTTATGAGCAGTTCTTC

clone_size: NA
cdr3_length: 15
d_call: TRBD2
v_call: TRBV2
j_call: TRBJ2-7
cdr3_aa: CASRGGTSGIYEQYF
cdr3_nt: TGTGCCAGCAGGGGGGGGACTAGCGGGATCTACGAGCAGTACTTC

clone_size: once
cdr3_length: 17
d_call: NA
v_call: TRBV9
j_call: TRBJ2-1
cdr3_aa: CASSVDARGFSYNEQFF
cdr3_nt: TGTGCCAGCAGCGTAGACGCCCGGGGGTTCTCCTACAATGAGCAGTTCTTC

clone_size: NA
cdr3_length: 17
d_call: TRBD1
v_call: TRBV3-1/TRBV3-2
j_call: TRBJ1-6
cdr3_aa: CASSQGAGQGLNSPLHF
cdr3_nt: TGTGCCAGCAGCCAAGGCGCGGGACAGGGCCTAAATTCACCCCTCCACTTT

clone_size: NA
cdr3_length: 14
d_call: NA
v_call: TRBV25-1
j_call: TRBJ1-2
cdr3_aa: CASSEFDQGSGYTF
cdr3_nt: TGTGCCAGCAGTGAATTTGACCAGGGCTCTGGCTACACCTTC

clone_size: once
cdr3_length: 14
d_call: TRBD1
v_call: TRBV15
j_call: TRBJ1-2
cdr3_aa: CATSRARGRGGYTF
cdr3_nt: TGTGCCACCAGCAGAGCCAGGGGGCGAGGAGGCTACACCTTC

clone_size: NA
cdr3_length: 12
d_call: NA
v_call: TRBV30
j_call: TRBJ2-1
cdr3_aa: CAWTWGGNEQFF
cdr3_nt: TGTGCCTGGACTTGGGGAGGAAATGAGCAGTTCTTC

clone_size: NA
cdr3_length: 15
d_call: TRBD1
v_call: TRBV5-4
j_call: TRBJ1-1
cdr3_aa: CASSPGGGGISEAFF
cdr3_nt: TGTGCCAGCAGCCCCGGTGGAGGGGGCATCTCTGAAGCTTTCTTT

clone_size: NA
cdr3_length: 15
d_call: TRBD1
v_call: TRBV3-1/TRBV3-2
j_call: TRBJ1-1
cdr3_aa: CASSPGTGGTSGTFF
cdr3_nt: TGTGCCAGCAGCCCCGGGACAGGGGGAACGAGTGGGACTTTCTTT

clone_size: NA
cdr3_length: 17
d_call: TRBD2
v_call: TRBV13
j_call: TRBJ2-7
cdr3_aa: CASSPRTSRGDSYEQYF
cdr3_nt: TGTGCCAGCAGCCCTAGGACTAGCCGGGGTGACTCCTACGAGCAGTACTTC

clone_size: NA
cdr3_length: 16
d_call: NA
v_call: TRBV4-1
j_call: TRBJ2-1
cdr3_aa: CASSQALVAVGNEQFF
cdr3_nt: TGCGCCAGCAGCCAAGCGCTAGTAGCGGTAGGCAATGAGCAGTTCTTC

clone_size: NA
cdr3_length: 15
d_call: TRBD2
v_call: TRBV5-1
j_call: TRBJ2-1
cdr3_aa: CASSSTSGTSGEQFF
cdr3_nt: TGCGCCAGCAGCTCTACTTCCGGGACTAGTGGCGAGCAGTTCTTC

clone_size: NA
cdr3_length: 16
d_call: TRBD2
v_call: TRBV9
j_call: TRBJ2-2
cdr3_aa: CASSSPTSGMSGELFF
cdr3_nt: TGTGCCAGCAGCTCACCGACTAGCGGGATGTCCGGGGAGCTGTTTTTT

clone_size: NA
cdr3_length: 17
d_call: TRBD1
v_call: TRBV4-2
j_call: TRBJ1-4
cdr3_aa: CASSQDPDRGTNEKLFF
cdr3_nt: TGTGCCAGCAGCCAAGACCCAGACAGGGGTACTAATGAAAAACTGTTTTTT